This TCR beta chain was recorded in a study of blood T cell repertoires in COVID-19 (TCRdb year 2020). The study in broad terms: Samples from collaborators originated in the United States, Italy and Spain and spanned both the acute and convalescent phases of COVID-19. A de-identified subject ID, COVID-19 status, age in years and sex were almost always included in the sample metadata. The material from the prospective study consisted of cDNA or gDNA derived from T cells, B-cell-depleted T cells, or PBMCs. HLA class I and class II types, where available, came from metadata supplied by the sample provider rather than from assay-based typing. Deeply sampled blood TCRbeta repertoires from subjects exposed to, actively infected with, or recovered from COVID-19 were included in the dataset. The repertoires were released in a freely available public database intended as a resource for research on the immune response to SARS-CoV-2. Samples came from the ongoing ImmuneRACE study (first 160 participants) plus 1,254 subjects from 6 global collaborators.

A word on this clone: Its target antigen remains unknown. The input lacks base qualities; no much larger clone sits a single base away.

Each collaborating institution followed its own protocols to collect whole blood in K2EDTA tubes. For TCRbeta analysis, collaborators shipped samples as frozen whole blood, isolated PBMCs, or DNA extracted from either of those sample types. Results and caveats for the whole study, not just this receptor: The quantity of clinical and demographic metadata differed by source and by participant and was supplied without curation.

TCRbeta CDR3 regions were amplified from genomic DNA by means of the immunoSEQ Assay, a bias-controlled multiplex PCR. In the paper's pipeline: The number of nucleated cells in each sample was estimated by amplification of reference gene primers within the assay. Sequence reads were collapsed and filtered to measure the absolute abundance of every unique TCRbeta CDR3 rearrangement. For each sample, productive Simpson clonality was calculated by taking the square root of Simpson's diversity index across productive rearrangements. TCRdb limited this immuneACCESS table to in-frame rearrangements with V and J called. A share of clones is missing; checked studies link under half to unresolved V genes, and the rest is unexplained. V and J calls and clone size come straight from that table; D and trimming were deduced from the DNA. For this sample there are 200,000 to 250,000 clones; approximately 80% appear just once. The ten top clones hold about a sixth of the sample.

The germline V gene sets CDR1 to SGHRS and CDR2 to YFSETQ. The CDR3 runs 15 residues from the cysteine to the phenylalanine. Just the 45-base CDR3 DNA is kept, in frame starting at base 1. V and J are trimmed by 4 bases and 2 bases, and the gene matches miss 7 bases of the junction. The source material was peripheral blood. The receptor was isolated from a woman older than 75 with active or convalescent COVID-19. The rearrangement combines TRBV5-1 with TRBJ2-5; 8 central nucleotides agree with TRBD2. The bases read TGCGCCAGCAGCCCGCCCATAGCGGGGCAAGAGACCCAGTACTTC. It codes for CASSPPIAGQETQYF.